Listed below are T cell receptor beta chains from one sample, sequenced in a study of STAT5B mutations in CD4+ large granular lymphocyte leukemia. Assay: immunoSEQ multiplex PCR; the TCRdb copy retains only in-frame clones and omits some. This repertoire shows some 5,700 clones, roughly 80% found once; its top ten account for 55% to 75%. Material for sequencing was PBMCs. The receptors stem from a man aged 80 or over with CD4+ T-cell large granular lymphocyte leukemia. The CDR3 runs from the conserved cysteine through the conserved F or W. A D gene is named only where the DNA matches it firmly. The listing skips clone size in some rows; elsewhere it reads once, few, many or a size class.

>TRBJ2-3|-|14|-|TRBV9
CASSVVKTTDTQYF
TGTGCCAGCAGCGTAGTAAAGACCACAGATACGCAGTATTTT
>TRBJ2-3|-|14|-|TRBV10-1
CASSESSRTDTQYF
TGCGCCAGCAGTGAGTCGAGTCGCACAGATACGCAGTATTTT
>TRBJ2-1|few|14|TRBD2|TRBV11-3
CASSLGTRGNEQFF
TGTGCCAGCAGCTTAGGGACTAGGGGCAATGAGCAGTTCTTC
>TRBJ1-1|-|14|TRBD1|TRBV5-1
CASSLVTGGTEAFF
TGCGCCAGCAGCTTGGTGACAGGGGGAACTGAAGCTTTCTTT
>TRBJ2-1|-|15|TRBD1|TRBV6-5
CASSYLDRGQNEQFF
TGTGCCAGCAGTTACCTGGACAGGGGCCAAAATGAGCAGTTCTTC
>TRBJ2-1|-|11|-|TRBV5-1
CASSHQLLRFF
TGCGCCAGCAGCCACCAGTTATTGCGGTTCTTC
>TRBJ1-1|-|13|-|TRBV27
CASRIGASTEAFF
TGTGCCAGTAGGATAGGGGCTAGCACTGAAGCTTTCTTT
>TRBJ2-4|-|13|TRBD1|TRBV4-2
CASSQDRINIQYF
TGTGCCAGCAGCCAGGACAGGATAAACATTCAGTACTTC
>TRBJ2-1|once|13|TRBD2|TRBV28
CASTGSSGNEQFF
TGTGCCAGCACCGGGAGTAGCGGGAATGAGCAGTTCTTC
>TRBJ2-5|-|16|TRBD2|TRBV25-1
CASSARGGRSRETQYF
TGTGCCAGCAGTGCACGGGGGGGCCGTTCAAGGGAGACCCAGTACTTC
>TRBJ1-3|-|16|TRBD1|TRBV2
CASSTRDRAIGNTIYF
TGTGCCAGCAGTACAAGGGACAGGGCTATCGGAAACACCATATATTTT
>TRBJ2-4|-|19|-|TRBV27
CASSLSISENRLAKNIQYF
TGTGCCAGCAGTTTATCGATAAGTGAAAACAGACTAGCCAAAAACATTCAGTACTTC
>TRBJ1-1|-|13|-|TRBV19
CASSTTGNTEAFF
TGTGCCAGTAGTACCACAGGGAACACTGAAGCTTTCTTT
>TRBJ1-2|-|16|-|TRBV11-2
CASSLSQGDRVNGYTF
TGTGCCAGCAGCTTATCCCAAGGGGACCGCGTTAATGGCTACACCTTC
>TRBJ2-5|-|15|TRBD2|TRBV27
CASSGGGRFQETQYF
TGTGCCAGCAGTGGGGGAGGGCGATTTCAAGAGACCCAGTACTTC
>TRBJ1-1|-|13|-|TRBV30
CAWNLGGGTEAFF
TGTGCCTGGAATCTCGGAGGTGGCACTGAAGCTTTCTTT
>TRBJ1-2|-|12|-|TRBV14
CASSRGPYGYTF
TGTGCCAGCAGCCGAGGGCCCTATGGCTACACCTTC
>TRBJ1-1|-|11|-|TRBV19
CASIRGTEAFF
TGTGCCAGTATCAGGGGCACTGAAGCTTTCTTT
>TRBJ1-6|-|15|-|TRBV6-1
CASSENGIDNSPLHF
TGTGCCAGCAGTGAAAATGGCATTGATAATTCACCCCTCCACTTT
>TRBJ2-7|-|12|-|TRBV7-9
CASRQGTYEQYF
TGTGCAAGCCGACAAGGGACCTACGAGCAGTACTTC
>TRBJ2-7|-|15|-|TRBV19
CASSFGRGKGYEQYF
TGTGCCAGTAGTTTCGGGCGGGGAAAAGGCTACGAGCAGTACTTC
>TRBJ2-7|-|13|TRBD2|TRBV27
CASSPGTSYEQYF
TGTGCCAGCAGCCCCGGGACTAGCTACGAGCAGTACTTC
>TRBJ2-5|-|15|-|TRBV19
CASTPGDGPSETQYF
TGTGCCAGTACCCCCGGGGACGGGCCGAGTGAGACCCAGTACTTC
>TRBJ2-1|once|15|-|TRBV7-6
CASSQRTVPSNEQFF
TGTGCCAGCAGCCAGCGGACGGTCCCCTCCAATGAGCAGTTCTTC
>TRBJ1-1|-|15|TRBD1|TRBV5-1
CASGPGGGPNTEAFF
TGCGCCAGCGGCCCAGGGGGGGGACCGAACACTGAAGCTTTCTTT
>TRBJ2-3|-|16|TRBD2|TRBV7-3
CASSRTSGGTTDTQYF
TGTGCCAGCAGCCGGACTAGCGGGGGAACGACAGATACGCAGTATTTT
>TRBJ2-2|-|14|-|TRBV11-3
CASSAEQGSGELFF
TGTGCCAGCAGCGCCGAGCAGGGTTCCGGGGAGCTGTTTTTT
>TRBJ2-7|-|16|-|TRBV29-1
CSVTGINYYPPYEQYF
TGCAGCGTTACAGGGATAAACTACTACCCTCCCTACGAGCAGTACTTC
>TRBJ2-1|-|13|TRBD1|TRBV9
CASSKGQGSEQFF
TGTGCCAGCAGCAAGGGACAGGGAAGTGAGCAGTTCTTC
>TRBJ1-1|-|14|-|TRBV27
CASSLSGRGTEAFF
TGTGCCAGCAGTTTATCGGGCAGGGGTACTGAAGCTTTCTTT
>TRBJ2-7|-|12|-|TRBV28
CASATLGNEQYF
TGTGCCAGCGCGACTCTAGGTAACGAGCAGTACTTC
>TRBJ2-6|-|19|TRBD1|TRBV4-1
CASSPRTGTGYSGANVLTF
TGCGCCAGCAGCCCCCGAACCGGGACAGGGTACTCTGGGGCCAACGTCCTGACTTTC
>TRBJ2-1|-|12|-|TRBV9
CASSERDNEQFF
TGTGCCAGCAGCGAACGCGACAATGAGCAGTTCTTC